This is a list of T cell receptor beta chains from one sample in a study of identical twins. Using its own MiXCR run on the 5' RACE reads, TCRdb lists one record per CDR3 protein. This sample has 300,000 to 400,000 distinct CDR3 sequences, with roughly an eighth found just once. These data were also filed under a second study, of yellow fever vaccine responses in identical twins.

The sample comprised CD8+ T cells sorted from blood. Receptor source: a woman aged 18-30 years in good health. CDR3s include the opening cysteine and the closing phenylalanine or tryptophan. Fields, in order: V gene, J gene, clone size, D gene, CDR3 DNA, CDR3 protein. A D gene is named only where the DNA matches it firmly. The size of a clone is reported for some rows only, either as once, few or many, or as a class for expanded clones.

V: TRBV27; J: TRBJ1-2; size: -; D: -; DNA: TGTGCCAGCAGTCCCTCCCCTAGTTGGGGCTACACCTTC; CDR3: CASSPSPSWGYTF
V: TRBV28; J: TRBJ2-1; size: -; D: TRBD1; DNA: TGTGCCAGCAGTTCTGAGCCGGACAGGGAAAACAATGAGCAGTTCTTC; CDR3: CASSSEPDRENNEQFF
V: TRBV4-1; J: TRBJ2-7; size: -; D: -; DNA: TGCGCCAGCAGCCAAGATAGGGGGGGCTCCTACGAGCAGTACTTC; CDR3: CASSQDRGGSYEQYF
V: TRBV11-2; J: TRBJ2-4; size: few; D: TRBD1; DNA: TGTGCCAGCAGTCTTACTCTCCGGGACAGGGTGGTGAGGGACATTCAGTACTTC; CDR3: CASSLTLRDRVVRDIQYF
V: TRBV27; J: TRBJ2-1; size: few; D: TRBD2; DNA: TGTGCCAGCAGTTTAAGACGACTAGCGGGACACAATGAGCAGTTCTTC; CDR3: CASSLRRLAGHNEQFF
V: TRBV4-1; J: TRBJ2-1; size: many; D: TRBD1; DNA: TGCGCCAGCAGCCAAAGATATGGGACAGGGGACAGTGAGCAGTTCTTC; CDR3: CASSQRYGTGDSEQFF
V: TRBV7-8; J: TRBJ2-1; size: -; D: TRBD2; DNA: TGTGCCAGCAGCAAGCGTAGCGGGAGCATCGGTGAGCAGTTCTTC; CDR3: CASSKRSGSIGEQFF
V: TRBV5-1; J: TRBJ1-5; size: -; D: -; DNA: TGCGCCAGCATAGATTGGCAGGACCGTTGGCGTCAGCATTTT; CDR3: CASIDWQDRWRQHF
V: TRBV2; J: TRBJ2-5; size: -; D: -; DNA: TGTGCCAGCAGTGAAGAGGGACACAGTAAGACCCAGTACTTC; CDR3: CASSEEGHSKTQYF
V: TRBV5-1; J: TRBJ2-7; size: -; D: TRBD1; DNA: TGCGCCAGCAGCTTGGGGGACAGTTTCTACGAGCAGTACTTC; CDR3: CASSLGDSFYEQYF
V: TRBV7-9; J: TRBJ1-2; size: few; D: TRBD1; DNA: TGTGCCAGCAGCTCAGGACAGGGGTATTTGGACTATGGCTACACCTTC; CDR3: CASSSGQGYLDYGYTF
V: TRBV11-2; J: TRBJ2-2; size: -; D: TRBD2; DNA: TGTGCCAGCAGCTCGACTAGCGGGGTCACCGGGGAGCTGTTTTTT; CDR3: CASSSTSGVTGELFF
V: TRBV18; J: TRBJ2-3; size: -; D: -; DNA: TGTGCCAGCTCATCCGACCCTCCTACACTTCCTCAGATCGGGGGAGATACGCAGTATTTT; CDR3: CASSSDPPTLPQIGGDTQYF
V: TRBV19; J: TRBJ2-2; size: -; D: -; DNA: TGTGCCAGTAGTATGGGTGGAAACACCGGGGAGCTGTTTTTT; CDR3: CASSMGGNTGELFF
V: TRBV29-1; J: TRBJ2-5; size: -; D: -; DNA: TGCAGCGTTGATTCTATTCAAGAGACCCAGTACTTC; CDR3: CSVDSIQETQYF
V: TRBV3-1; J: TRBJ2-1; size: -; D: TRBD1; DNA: TGTGCCAGCAGCCACCCAAGGGACAGGGGGCTCTACAATGAGCAGTTCTTC; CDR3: CASSHPRDRGLYNEQFF
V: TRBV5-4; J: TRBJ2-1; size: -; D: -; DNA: TGTGCCAGCAGCTTGGCCGAGGAACTAGCCACCTACAATGAGCAGTTCTTC; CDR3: CASSLAEELATYNEQFF
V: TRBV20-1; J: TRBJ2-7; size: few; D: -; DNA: TGCAGTGCCACGAAGACGTTCTCGGGGCAGCCCTACGAGCAGTACTTC; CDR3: CSATKTFSGQPYEQYF
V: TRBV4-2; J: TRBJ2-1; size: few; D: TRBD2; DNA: TGTGCCAGCAGCCAATCTGGGCTAGCGGCCTATAACAATGAGCAGTTCTTC; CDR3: CASSQSGLAAYNNEQFF
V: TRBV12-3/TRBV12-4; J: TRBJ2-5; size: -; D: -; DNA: TGTGCCAGCAGCCCCGGACAGAGACAAGAGACCCAGTACTTC; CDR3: CASSPGQRQETQYF
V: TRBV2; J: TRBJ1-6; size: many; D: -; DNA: TGTGCCAGCAGTGAAGCCAGGGCCGGTTCACCCCTCCACTTT; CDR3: CASSEARAGSPLHF
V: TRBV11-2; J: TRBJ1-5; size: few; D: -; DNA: TGTGCCAGCAGGGGTGAGGGGACCAATCAGCCCCAGCATTTT; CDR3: CASRGEGTNQPQHF
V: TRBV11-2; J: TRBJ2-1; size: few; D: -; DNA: TGTGCCAGCAGCGATTCAGGGGCCCGCTCCTACAATGAGCAGTTCTTC; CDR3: CASSDSGARSYNEQFF
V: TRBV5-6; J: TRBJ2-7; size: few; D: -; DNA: TGTGCCAGCAGTCAAACCTTGGGGGAGCAGTACTTC; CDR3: CASSQTLGEQYF
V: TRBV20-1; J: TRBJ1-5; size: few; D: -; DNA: TGCAGTGCTAGGGAGGTTGGGGGGGGAGATCAGCCCCAGCATTTT; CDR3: CSAREVGGGDQPQHF
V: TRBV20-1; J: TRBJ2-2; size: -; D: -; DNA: TGCAGTGCTAGATACAGTACCGGGGAGCTGTTTTTT; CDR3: CSARYSTGELFF
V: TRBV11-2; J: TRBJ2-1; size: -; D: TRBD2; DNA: TGTGCCAGCAGCACGACCGGGACTAGGGGCGATGAGCAGTTCTTC; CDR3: CASSTTGTRGDEQFF
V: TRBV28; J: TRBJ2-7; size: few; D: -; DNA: TGTGCCAGCAGTTTATCGGCAGGTGGCTACGAGCAGTACTTC; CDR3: CASSLSAGGYEQYF
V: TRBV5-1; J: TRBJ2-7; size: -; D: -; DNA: TGCGCCAGCAGCTTGGTGGTCGGGACCTACGAGCAGTACTTC; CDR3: CASSLVVGTYEQYF
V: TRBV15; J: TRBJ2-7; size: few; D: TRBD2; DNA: TGTGCCACCAGCAGAGGGACTAGCGGGAACTACGAGCAGTACTTC; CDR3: CATSRGTSGNYEQYF
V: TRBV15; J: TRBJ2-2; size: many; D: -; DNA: TGTGCCACCAGCAGAGACCGAGGGGGGGAGCTGTTTTTT; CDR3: CATSRDRGGELFF
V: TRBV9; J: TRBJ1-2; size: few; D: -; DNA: TGTGCCAGCAGCGTAATTTCGGACGGCTATGGCTACACCTTC; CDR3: CASSVISDGYGYTF
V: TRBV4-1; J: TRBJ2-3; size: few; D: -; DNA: TGCGCCAGCAGCCAAGATCTGGGGGGCACAGATACGCAGTATTTT; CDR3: CASSQDLGGTDTQYF
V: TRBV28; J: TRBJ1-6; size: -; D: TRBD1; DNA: TGTGCCAGCAGGCGACAGGGTCTTGGTCATAATTCACCCCTCCACTTT; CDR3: CASRRQGLGHNSPLHF